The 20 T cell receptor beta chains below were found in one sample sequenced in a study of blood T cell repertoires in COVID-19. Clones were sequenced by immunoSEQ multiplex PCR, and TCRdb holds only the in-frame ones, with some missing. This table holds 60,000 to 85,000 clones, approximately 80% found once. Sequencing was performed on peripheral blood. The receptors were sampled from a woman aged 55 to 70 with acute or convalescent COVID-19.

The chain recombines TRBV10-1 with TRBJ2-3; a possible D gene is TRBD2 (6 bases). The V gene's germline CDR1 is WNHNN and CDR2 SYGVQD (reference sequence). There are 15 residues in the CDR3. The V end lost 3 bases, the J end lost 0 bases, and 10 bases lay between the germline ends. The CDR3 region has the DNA TGCGCCAGCAGTGATAGCGGAAAAAGCACAGATACGCAGTATTTT. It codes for CASSDSGKSTDTQYF.

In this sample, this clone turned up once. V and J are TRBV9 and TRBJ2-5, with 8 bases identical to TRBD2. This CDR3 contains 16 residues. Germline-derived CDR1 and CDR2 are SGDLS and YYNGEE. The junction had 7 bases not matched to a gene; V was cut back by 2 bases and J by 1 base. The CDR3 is CASSVQSGGVQETQYF. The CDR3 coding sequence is TGTGCCAGCAGCGTCCAAAGCGGGGGTGTCCAAGAGACCCAGTACTTC.

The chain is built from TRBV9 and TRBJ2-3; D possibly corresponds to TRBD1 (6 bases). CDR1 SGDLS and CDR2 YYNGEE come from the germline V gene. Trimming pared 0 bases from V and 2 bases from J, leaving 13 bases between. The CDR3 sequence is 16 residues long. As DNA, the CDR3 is TGTGCCAGCAGCGTAGGGGTGGGGGCGGCCACAGATACGCAGTATTTT. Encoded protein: CASSVGVGAATDTQYF. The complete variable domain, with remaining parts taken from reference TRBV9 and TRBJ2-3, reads DSGVTQTPKHLITATGQRVTLRCSPRSGDLSVYWYQQSLDQGLQFLIQYYNGEERAKGNILERFSAQQFPDLHSELNLSSLELGDSALYFCASSVGVGAATDTQYFGPGTRLTVL.

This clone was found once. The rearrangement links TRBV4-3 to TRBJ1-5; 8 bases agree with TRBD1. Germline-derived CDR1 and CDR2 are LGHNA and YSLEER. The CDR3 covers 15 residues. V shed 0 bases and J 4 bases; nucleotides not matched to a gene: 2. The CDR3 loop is CASSQEQGGNQPQHF. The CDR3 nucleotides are TGCGCCAGCAGCCAAGAACAGGGGGGAAATCAGCCCCAGCATTTT.

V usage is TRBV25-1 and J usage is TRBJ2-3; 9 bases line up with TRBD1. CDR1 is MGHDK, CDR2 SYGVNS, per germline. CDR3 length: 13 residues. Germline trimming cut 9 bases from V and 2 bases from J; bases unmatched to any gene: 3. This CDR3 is CASLQGATDTQYF. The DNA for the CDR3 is TGTGCCAGTCTACAGGGGGCCACAGATACGCAGTATTTT.

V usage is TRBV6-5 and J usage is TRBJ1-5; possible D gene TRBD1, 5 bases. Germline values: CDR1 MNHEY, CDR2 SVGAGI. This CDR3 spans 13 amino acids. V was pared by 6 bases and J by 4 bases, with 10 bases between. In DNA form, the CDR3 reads TGTGCCAGCAGCTACGACAGAAATCAGCCCCAGCATTTT. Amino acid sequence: CASSYDRNQPQHF.

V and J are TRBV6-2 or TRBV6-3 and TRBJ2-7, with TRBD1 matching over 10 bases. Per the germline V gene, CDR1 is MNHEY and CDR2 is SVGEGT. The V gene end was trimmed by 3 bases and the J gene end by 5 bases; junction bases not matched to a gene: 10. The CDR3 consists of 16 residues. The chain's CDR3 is CASSYTDGQGVDEQYF. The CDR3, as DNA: TGTGCCAGCAGTTATACCGATGGACAGGGGGTGGACGAGCAGTACTTC.

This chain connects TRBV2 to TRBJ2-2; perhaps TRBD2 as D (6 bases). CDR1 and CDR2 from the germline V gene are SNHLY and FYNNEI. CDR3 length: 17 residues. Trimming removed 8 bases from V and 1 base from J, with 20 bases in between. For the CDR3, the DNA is TGTGCCAGCGGGGGACTGGACCGAGACCTGAACACCGGGGAGCTGTTTTTT. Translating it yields CASGGLDRDLNTGELFF.

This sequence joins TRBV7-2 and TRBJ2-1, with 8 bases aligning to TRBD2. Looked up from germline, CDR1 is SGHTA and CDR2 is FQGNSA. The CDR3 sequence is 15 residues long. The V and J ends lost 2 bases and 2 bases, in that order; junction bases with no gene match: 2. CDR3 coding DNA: TGTGCCAGCAGCTTACGGGGGGGAACCTACAATGAGCAGTTCTTC. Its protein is CASSLRGGTYNEQFF.

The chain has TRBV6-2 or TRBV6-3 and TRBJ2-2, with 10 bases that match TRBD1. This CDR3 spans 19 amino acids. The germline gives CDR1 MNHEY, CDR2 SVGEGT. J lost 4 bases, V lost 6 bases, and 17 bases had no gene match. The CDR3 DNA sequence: TGTGCCAGCAGCCCCTTGCGACCCTCGCGGACAGGGGGCACCGGGGAGCTGTTTTTT. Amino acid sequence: CASSPLRPSRTGGTGELFF.

This CDR3 reads CASSSGQGNTEAFF. As DNA, the CDR3 is TGCGCCAGCAGCTCGGGACAGGGAAACACTGAAGCTTTCTTT. The genes are TRBV5-1 and TRBJ1-1, with 9 bases fitting TRBD1. Germline lookup yields CDR1 SGHRS and CDR2 YFSETQ. The CDR3 has 14 amino acids. J gave up 2 bases and V 3 bases, and 2 bases lay outside the gene matches.

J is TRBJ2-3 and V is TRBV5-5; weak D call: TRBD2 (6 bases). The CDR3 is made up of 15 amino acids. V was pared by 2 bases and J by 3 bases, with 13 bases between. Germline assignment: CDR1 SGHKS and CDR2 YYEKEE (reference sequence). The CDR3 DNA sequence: TGTGCCAGCAGCTTCGGGGCGGGGCTTACAGATACGCAGTATTTT. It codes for CASSFGAGLTDTQYF.

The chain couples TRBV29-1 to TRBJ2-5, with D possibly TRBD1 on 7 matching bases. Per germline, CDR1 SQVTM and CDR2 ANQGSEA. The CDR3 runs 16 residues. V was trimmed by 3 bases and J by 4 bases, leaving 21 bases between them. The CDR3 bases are TGCAGCGTTGATCGCCTTGGAGGGGGCAATGGAGAGACCCAGTACTTC. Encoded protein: CSVDRLGGGNGETQYF. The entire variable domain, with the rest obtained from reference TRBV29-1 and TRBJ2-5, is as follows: SAVISQKPSRDICQRGTSLTIQCQVDSQVTMMFWYRQQPGQSLTLIATANQGSEATYESGFVIDKFPISRPNLTFSTLTVSNMSPEDSSIYLCSVDRLGGGNGETQYFGPGTRLLVL.

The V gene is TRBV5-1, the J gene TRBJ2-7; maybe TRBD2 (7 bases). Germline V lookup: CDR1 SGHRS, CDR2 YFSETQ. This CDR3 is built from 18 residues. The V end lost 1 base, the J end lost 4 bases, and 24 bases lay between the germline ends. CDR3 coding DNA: TGCGCCAGCAGCTTGAGAGGCAGGGAGGGGGATTGGGGGTACGAGCAGTACTTC. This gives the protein CASSLRGREGDWGYEQYF.

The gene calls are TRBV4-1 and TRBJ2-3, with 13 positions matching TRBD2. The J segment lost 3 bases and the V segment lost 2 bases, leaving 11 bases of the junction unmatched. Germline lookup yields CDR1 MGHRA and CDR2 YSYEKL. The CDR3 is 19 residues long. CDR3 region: CASSQTPPGTSGATDTQYF. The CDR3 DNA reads TGCGCCAGCAGCCAAACTCCCCCCGGGACTAGCGGGGCAACAGATACGCAGTATTTT.

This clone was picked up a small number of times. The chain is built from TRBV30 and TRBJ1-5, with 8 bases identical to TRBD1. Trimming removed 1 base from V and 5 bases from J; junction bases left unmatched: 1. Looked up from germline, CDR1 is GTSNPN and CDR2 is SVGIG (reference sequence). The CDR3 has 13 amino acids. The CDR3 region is CAWSAGGDQPQHF. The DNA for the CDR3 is TGTGCCTGGAGTGCAGGGGGCGATCAGCCCCAGCATTTT.

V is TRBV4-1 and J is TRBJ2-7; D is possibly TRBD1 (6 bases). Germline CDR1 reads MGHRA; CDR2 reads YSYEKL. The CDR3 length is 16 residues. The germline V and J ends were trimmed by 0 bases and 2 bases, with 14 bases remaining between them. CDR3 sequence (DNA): TGCGCCAGCAGCCAAGATTCGACAGGAGATACCTACGAGCAGTACTTC. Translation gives CASSQDSTGDTYEQYF.

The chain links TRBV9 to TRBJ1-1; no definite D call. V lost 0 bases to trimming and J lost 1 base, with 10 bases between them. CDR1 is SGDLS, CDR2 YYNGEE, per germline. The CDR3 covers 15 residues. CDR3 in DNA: TGTGCCAGCAGCGTAGCCGAGAGCCGGAACACTGAAGCTTTCTTT. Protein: CASSVAESRNTEAFF.

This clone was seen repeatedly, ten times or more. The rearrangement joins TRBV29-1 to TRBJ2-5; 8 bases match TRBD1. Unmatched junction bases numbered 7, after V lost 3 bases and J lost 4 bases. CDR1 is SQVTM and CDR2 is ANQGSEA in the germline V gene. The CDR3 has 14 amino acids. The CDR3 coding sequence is TGCAGCGTTGATCTCGACAGGGGAGGAGAGACCCAGTACTTC. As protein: CSVDLDRGGETQYF.

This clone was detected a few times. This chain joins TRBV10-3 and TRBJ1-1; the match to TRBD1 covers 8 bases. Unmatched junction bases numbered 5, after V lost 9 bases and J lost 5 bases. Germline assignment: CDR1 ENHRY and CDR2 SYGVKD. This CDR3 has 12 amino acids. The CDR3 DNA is TGTGCCATTCGACAGGGGATGACTGAAGCTTTCTTT. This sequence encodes CAIRQGMTEAFF.